This TCR beta chain was observed in a study of blood T cell repertoires in COVID-19. About the research overall: T cells, B-cell-depleted T cells, or PBMCs provided the cDNA or gDNA that served as material.

V was shortened by 10 bases and J by 5 bases, with 20 bases between the two germline ends. This CDR3 comprises 15 residues. Germline loops: CDR1 SNHLY, CDR2 FYNNEI. Method: immunoSEQ multiplex PCR; TCRdb's copy keeps in-frame clones and lacks some. This table has around 140,000 clones, more than 70% appearing once. This TCR was sampled from a man in his sixties with acute or convalescent COVID-19. Material for sequencing was peripheral blood. The chain combines TRBV2 with TRBJ1-4; D is perhaps TRBD1 (6 bases). The CDR3 is CATLPDWGLNEKLFF. In nucleotides, the CDR3 is TGTGCCACCCTCCCCGACTGGGGGCTGAATGAAAAACTGTTTTTT.